The present TCR beta chain was sequenced within a study of T cell responses to AZD1222 COVID-19 vaccine. The CDR3 spans 16 residues. This table comes from immunoSEQ multiplex PCR, and its TCRdb copy is limited to in-frame clones, with some not included. The sample records 150,000 to 190,000 clones, more than 75% being singletons. In its sample, this clone was seen once. Sequenced material: peripheral blood, taken 28 days after the second AZD1222 dose. The chain is built from TRBV7-5 and TRBJ1-5; whether TRBD1, the table's D call, matches the DNA was not checked. TRBV7-5 is a pseudogene. This receptor was obtained from an adult who received the AZD1222 COVID-19 vaccine. CDR3 residues: CARSLATSRENQPQHF. DNA of the CDR3: TGTGCCAGAAGCTTAGCTACCAGCAGGGAAAATCAGCCCCAGCATTTT.